This entry lists 6 T cell receptor beta chains sequenced from one sample in a study of T cells in Graves' hyperthyroidism and ophthalmopathy. The source material, RNA transcripts, was used to amplify TCR beta CDR3 regions. HTBI primers were used for first-round RT-PCR of the TCR CDR3. TCRdb used MiXCR to reprocess the multiplex PCR reads, holding one entry per CDR3 protein. The table lists 300,000 to 400,000 distinct CDR3 sequences, roughly 20% of them singletons. Sequencing was performed on blood. These receptors all come from a man between 18 and 35 years old with Graves' ophthalmopathy.

The rearrangement uses TRBV9 and TRBJ1-5; D is perhaps TRBD1 (5 bases). CDR1 and CDR2 from the germline V gene are SGDLS and YYNGEE. The CDR3 is 14 residues long. V lost 0 bases and J lost 5, with 9 bases in between. In nucleotides, the CDR3 is TGTGCCAGCAGCGTAGATGAGGGGCATCAGCCCCAGCATTTT. It translates to CASSVDEGHQPQHF.

Many counts were recorded for this clonotype. The chain couples TRBV12-3 or TRBV12-4 to TRBJ1-1, with D unresolved. The CDR3 length is 14 residues. V shed 2 bases and J shed 1 base, with 8 bases lying between them. The CDR3 nucleotides are TGTGCCAGCAGTTTAAAGGGATCGAACACTGAAGCTTTCTTT. It translates to CASSLKGSNTEAFF.

In this sample, this clonotype turned up a few times. A far larger clone is one nucleotide away, so this likely arose from a read error. Here the CDR3 omits its conserved ending phenylalanine or tryptophan, so a read error is the likely source. The chain has TRBV3-1 and TRBJ1-5; tentative D call: TRBD1 (5 bases). The length of the CDR3 is 13 residues. The germline V and J ends were trimmed by 6 bases and 4 bases, with 10 bases remaining between them. Germline-derived CDR1 and CDR2 are LGHDT and YNNKEL (reference sequence). The CDR3 sequence: CASSPGGNQPQHS. In nucleotides, the CDR3 is TGTGCCAGCAGTCCGGGGGGGAATCAGCCCCAGCATTCT.

Regarding this clonotype: An end of the junction does not agree with germline; a read error may underlie this. J is TRBJ2-1 and V is TRBV5-1, with TRBD2 identical over 9 bases. Germline lookup yields CDR1 SGHRS and CDR2 YFSETQ. The CDR3 sequence is 15 residues long. The chain's CDR3 is CASSPSGVYYNEQFF. The CDR3 nucleotides read TGTGCCAGCAGCCCTAGCGGGGTCTACTACAATGAGCAGTTCTTC.

This CDR3 is CASSLTWGTEAFF. In DNA, the CDR3 is TGTGCCAGCAGCTTAACTTGGGGCACTGAAGCTTTCTTT. The chain uses TRBV7-7 and TRBJ1-1, with unresolved D. Germline CDR1 reads SSHAT; CDR2 reads FNYEAQ (reference sequence). Trimming removed 2 bases from V and 4 bases from J, with 8 bases in between. The CDR3 runs to 13 residues.

This clonotype came up many times. This rearrangement joins TRBV7-9 to TRBJ2-1, with 8 bases aligning to TRBD1. V lost 1 base, J lost 8 bases, and 10 bases stayed unmatched. The germline V gene has CDR1 SEHNR and CDR2 FQNEAQ (reference sequence). This CDR3 has 16 residues. The CDR3 here is CASSLDGTGRVDEQFF. The CDR3 DNA reads TGTGCCAGCAGCTTAGATGGGACAGGAAGAGTCGATGAGCAGTTCTTC. Full variable domain (missing parts from reference TRBV7-9 and TRBJ2-1): DTGVSQNPRHKITKRGQNVTFRCDPISEHNRLYWYRQTLGQGPEFLTYFQNEAQLEKSRLLSDRFSAERPKGSFSTLEIQRTEQGDSAMYLCASSLDGTGRVDEQFFGPGTRLTVL.